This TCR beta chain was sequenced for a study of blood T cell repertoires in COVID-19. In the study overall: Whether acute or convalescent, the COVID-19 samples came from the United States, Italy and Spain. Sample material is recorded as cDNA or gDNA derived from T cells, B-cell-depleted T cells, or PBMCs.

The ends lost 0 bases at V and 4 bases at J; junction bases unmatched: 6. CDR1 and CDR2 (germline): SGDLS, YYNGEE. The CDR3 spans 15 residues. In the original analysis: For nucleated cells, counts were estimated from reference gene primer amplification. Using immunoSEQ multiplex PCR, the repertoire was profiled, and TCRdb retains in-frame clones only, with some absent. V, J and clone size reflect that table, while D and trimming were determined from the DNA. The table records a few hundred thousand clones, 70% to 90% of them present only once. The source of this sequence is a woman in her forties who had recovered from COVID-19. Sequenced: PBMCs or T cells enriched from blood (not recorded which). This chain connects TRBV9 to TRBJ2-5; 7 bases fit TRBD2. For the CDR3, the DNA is TGTGCCAGCAGCGTAGGTGGGGCGGGAGCAGAGACCCAGTACTTC. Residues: CASSVGGAGAETQYF.